These T cell receptor beta chains were read from a single sample in a study of T cell responses to AZD1222 COVID-19 vaccine. Assay: immunoSEQ multiplex PCR; the TCRdb copy retains only in-frame clones and omits some. There are about 83,000 clones in the sample; just over 90% occur only once, and 4.5% lies in the top ten. Sequenced here: peripheral blood, sampled on day 0 of MenACWY control vaccination. The receptors originated from an adult in good health. CDR3s include the opening cysteine and the closing phenylalanine or tryptophan. D genes are given only for firm matches. Only part of the rows carry a size: once, few, many, or a class if the clone is expanded.

clone_size j_call v_call d_call cdr3_aa cdr3_nt
- TRBJ2-3 TRBV7-8 - CASSPRLSRSTDTQYF TGTGCCAGCAGCCCAAGGTTGAGTAGAAGCACAGATACGCAGTATTTT
- TRBJ2-7 TRBV10-2 - CASSGDSSYEQYF TGCGCCAGCAGTGGGGACTCATCCTACGAGCAGTACTTC
- TRBJ1-6 TRBV5-1 TRBD1 CASSGGTGGNSPLHF TGCGCCAGCAGCGGTGGGACAGGGGGTAATTCACCCCTCCACTTT
once TRBJ2-2 TRBV7-9 - CASRAPPGGELFF TGTGCCAGCAGGGCTCCACCGGGCGGGGAGCTGTTTTTT
- TRBJ2-1 TRBV18 TRBD2 CASSPRTSSIPDNEQFF TGTGCCAGCTCCCCGAGGACTAGCAGCATCCCAGACAATGAGCAGTTCTTC
once TRBJ1-5 TRBV3-1/TRBV3-2 - CASSQTSSNQPQHF TGTGCCAGCAGCCAAACCAGTAGCAATCAGCCCCAGCATTTT
- TRBJ1-6 TRBV12-3/TRBV12-4 - CASSFTDSPLHF TGTGCCAGCAGTTTTACAGATTCACCCCTCCACTTT
- TRBJ2-3 TRBV12-3/TRBV12-4 - CASSFSSPDTQYF TGTGCCAGCAGTTTTTCTTCTCCCGATACGCAGTATTTT
- TRBJ2-4 TRBV11-2 - CASSLYRGEIWGIQYF TGTGCCAGCTCCCTGTATCGGGGCGAGATATGGGGCATTCAGTACTTC
- TRBJ2-7 TRBV7-4 - CASSLCNRESHSYEQYF TGTGCCAGCAGCCTTTGTAACAGGGAGTCCCACTCCTACGAGCAGTACTTC
- TRBJ2-1 TRBV6-5 - CASTPAAGSYNEQFF TGTGCCAGCACCCCGGCGGCAGGCTCCTACAATGAGCAGTTCTTC
- TRBJ2-7 TRBV11-2 - CASSLAPGAESAREQYF TGTGCCAGCAGCTTAGCCCCAGGGGCGGAATCGGCTCGGGAGCAGTACTTC
- TRBJ1-5 TRBV11-2 TRBD1 CASSLGQGPNQPQHF TGTGCCAGCAGCCTGGGACAGGGCCCCAATCAGCCCCAGCATTTT
once TRBJ1-5 TRBV4-1 - CASSQDTGNNQPQHF TGCGCCAGCAGCCAAGATACAGGGAACAATCAGCCCCAGCATTTT
- TRBJ2-1 TRBV10-2 - CASSERVEQFF TGCGCCAGCAGTGAACGGGTTGAGCAGTTCTTC
- TRBJ1-1 TRBV5-1 - CASSYRVGANTEAFF TGCGCCAGCAGCTACAGGGTCGGGGCAAACACTGAAGCTTTCTTT
- TRBJ1-3 TRBV15 TRBD1 CATSTDRDPGNTIYF TGTGCCACCAGCACAGACAGGGACCCTGGAAACACCATATATTTT
- TRBJ1-5 TRBV3-1/TRBV3-2 - CASSPNQAGNQPQHF TGTGCCAGCAGTCCTAACCAGGCGGGCAATCAGCCCCAGCATTTT
- TRBJ1-4 TRBV28 TRBD1 CASSSGSGQGDEKLFF TGTGCCAGCAGTTCGGGATCGGGGCAGGGGGACGAAAAACTGTTTTTT
- TRBJ1-1 TRBV4-1 TRBD1 CASSQGPGQGATEAFF TGCGCCAGCAGCCAAGGTCCCGGACAGGGGGCAACTGAAGCTTTCTTT
- TRBJ2-7 TRBV7-6 - CASSLGDGDEQYF TGTGCCAGCAGCTTAGGTGACGGAGACGAGCAGTACTTC
- TRBJ2-1 TRBV11-2 - CASSLDPGGSSYNEQFF TGTGCCAGCAGCTTAGACCCCGGGGGAAGCTCCTACAATGAGCAGTTCTTC
- TRBJ2-3 TRBV5-1 - CASGVGGAEDTQYF TGCGCCAGCGGGGTAGGGGGGGCTGAGGATACGCAGTATTTT
few TRBJ2-7 TRBV7-2 - CASSHPRGNEQYF TGTGCCAGCAGCCACCCCCGTGGAAACGAGCAGTACTTC
- TRBJ2-5 TRBV19 - CATSGGYQETQYF TGTGCCACGAGCGGAGGGTACCAAGAGACCCAGTACTTC
- TRBJ1-4 TRBV25-1 TRBD1 CASSENGQGGEKLFF TGTGCCAGCAGTGAAAACGGACAGGGAGGAGAAAAACTGTTTTTT
- TRBJ2-4 TRBV5-1 - CASSSQGDIQYF TGCGCCAGCAGCTCGCAGGGAGACATTCAGTACTTC
- TRBJ1-1 TRBV27 - CASSPGVRTEAFF TGTGCCAGCAGCCCAGGCGTGAGGACTGAAGCTTTCTTT
- TRBJ2-7 TRBV5-1 - CASSPRGRHEQYF TGCGCCAGCAGCCCCAGGGGTCGCCACGAGCAGTACTTC
- TRBJ1-3 TRBV9 - CASSVDWPGNTIYF TGTGCCAGCAGCGTAGATTGGCCTGGAAACACCATATATTTT
- TRBJ1-4 TRBV2 - CASSEVERFNEKLFF TGTGCCAGCAGTGAAGTGGAGCGGTTTAATGAAAAACTGTTTTTT
- TRBJ2-1 TRBV3-1/TRBV3-2 TRBD2 CASSQSDGSGRVYEQFF TGTGCCAGCAGCCAATCTGATGGGAGCGGGAGGGTGTATGAGCAGTTCTTC
- TRBJ2-7 TRBV7-8 - CASSPQYEQYF TGTGCCAGCAGCCCCCAGTACGAGCAGTACTTC
- TRBJ2-2 TRBV5-4 TRBD1 CASTDQGAGELFF TGTGCCAGCACCGACCAGGGGGCCGGGGAGCTGTTTTTT
- TRBJ1-4 TRBV10-2 - CASSPIGADNEKLFF TGCGCCAGCAGCCCCATCGGGGCGGATAATGAAAAACTGTTTTTT
- TRBJ1-4 TRBV30 - CAWTARGEKLFF TGTGCCTGGACAGCCCGGGGTGAAAAACTGTTTTTT
- TRBJ1-4 TRBV19 TRBD1 CASSTFYGQGREKLFF TGTGCCAGTAGTACTTTTTACGGACAGGGGAGGGAAAAACTGTTTTTT
- TRBJ1-2 TRBV6-6 - CASSYSPRGDGYTF TGTGCCAGCAGTTACTCTCCCAGGGGAGATGGCTACACCTTC
- TRBJ1-3 TRBV5-4 - CASSPSDRSGNTIYF TGTGCCAGCAGCCCCTCGGACAGATCTGGAAACACCATATATTTT
- TRBJ1-1 TRBV4-3 TRBD1 CASSLGQGKTEAFF TGCGCCAGCAGCCTGGGACAGGGGAAAACTGAAGCTTTCTTT
once TRBJ2-1 TRBV30 TRBD2 CAWRVAGGNEQFF TGTGCCTGGCGGGTGGCGGGAGGGAATGAGCAGTTCTTC
once TRBJ1-5 TRBV7-9 TRBD1 CASSPDRGGQPQHF TGTGCCAGCAGCCCGGACAGGGGTGGACAGCCCCAGCATTTT
- TRBJ1-6 TRBV5-4 - CASSVGNSPLHF TGTGCCAGCAGTGTGGGGAATTCACCCCTCCACTTT
- TRBJ1-3 TRBV14 - CASSQARNGNTIYF TGTGCCAGCAGCCAAGCGAGAAACGGAAACACCATATATTTT
- TRBJ1-5 TRBV7-8 - CASSSVDGPQHF TGTGCCAGCAGCTCGGTGGACGGGCCCCAGCATTTT
- TRBJ1-6 TRBV10-3 - CAIGGGTGDPLHF TGTGCCATCGGGGGGGGCACCGGGGACCCCCTCCACTTT
- TRBJ1-1 TRBV5-1 TRBD1 CASSLGQGMNTEAFF TGCGCCAGCAGCTTGGGACAGGGCATGAACACTGAAGCTTTCTTT